This T cell receptor (beta chain) was captured in a study of identical twins. TCRdb re-called the 5' RACE reads through MiXCR, storing one row per CDR3 protein. Found here are just under 550,000 distinct CDR3 sequences, over 12% of them singletons; the top ten hold 0.44%. This same sample was also taken into another study, of yellow fever vaccine responses in identical twins.

Sequenced: CD4+ T cells sorted from blood. The clonotype originates from a woman in her late teens or twenties in good health.

The CDR3 sequence is CASSLVDPYEQYF. In DNA form, the CDR3 reads TGTGCCAGCAGCTTAGTCGACCCTTACGAGCAGTACTTC. This sequence joins TRBV7-9 and TRBJ2-7; D is ambiguous. With 1 base removed from V and 4 bases from J, the gap between germline ends came to 8 bases. The CDR3 contains 13 residues. The germline V gene has CDR1 SEHNR and CDR2 FQNEAQ (reference sequence).